This TCR beta chain appears in the sequencing data of a study of blood T cell repertoires in COVID-19. Turning to the study itself: Sites across the United States, Italy and Spain contributed samples from acute and convalescent COVID-19. Sources were T cells, B-cell-depleted T cells, or PBMCs; the material itself was cDNA or gDNA.

How the authors handled the data: Nucleated cell number was recorded as an estimate derived from reference gene primer amplification. TCRdb's table, derived via immunoSEQ multiplex PCR, lists solely in-frame clones and lacks some. V and J calls plus clone size are reproduced from that table; the DNA served to infer D and trimming. The table has some 150,000 clones, 65% to 90% seen once; the top ten hold 8.4%. The material sequenced was peripheral blood. The TCR was taken from an older woman with active or convalescent COVID-19.

CDR3 residues: CASRRGGRGEKLFF. The CDR3 nucleotides are TGTGCCTCCCGGCGAGGAGGTCGAGGAGAAAAACTGTTTTTT. The V and J genes are TRBV6-6 and TRBJ1-4; D is unresolved. The CDR3 totals 14 residues. The V end lost 11 bases, the J end lost 8 bases, and 21 bases lay between the germline ends. Germline CDR1 and CDR2: MNHNY and SVGAGI (reference sequence).